This TCR beta chain was profiled in a study of identifying expanded T cells in peripheral blood. The study's findings and limits: Roughly 1.2 clones differed between technical replicates, versus about 15 and 19 over time. Variance in clone template counts between approximately 2-week samples significantly increased with total template count across all healthy donors.

Collection occurred without any documented infections or immune events in donors. Germline CDR1 reads LNHDA; CDR2 reads SQIVND (reference sequence). The CDR3 length is 16 residues. With 7 bases removed from V and 5 bases from J, the gap between germline ends came to 20 bases. This clone showed up just a few times. The antigen is unknown. The table came from immunoSEQ multiplex PCR; TCRdb's copy has only in-frame clones and leaves some out. The table has tens of thousands of clones, 88% seen once. This clonotype was sampled from a person aged 18-69 years in good health. The chain couples TRBV19 to TRBJ2-2, with D perhaps matching TRBD2 (7 bases). Sequencing was carried out using blood. Here the CDR3 DNA reads TGTGCCAGTACGGAGGGGGGGCTAGTGGCGACCGGGGAGCTGTTTTTT. It specifies CASTEGGLVATGELFF.